This T cell receptor beta chain was recorded in a study of radiation and T cells in renal cell carcinoma. Study-level findings and limits: Without pretreatment biopsies, baseline tumor clonotype presence was undetermined.

As regards this clone: Its specificity is not known.

Libraries were prepared by immunoSEQ multiplex PCR; TCRdb keeps only in-frame clonotypes and omits some of them. The table includes about 150,000 clones, 70% to 90% detected once. Time point in this sample: blood 4 weeks post-SBRT, at nephrectomy. The treatment denotes: 15 Gy SBRT to primary tumor, nephrectomy 4 weeks later. The germline V and J ends were trimmed by 5 bases and 3 bases, with 20 bases remaining between them. The CDR3 has 17 amino acids. In germline, CDR1 is PRHDT, CDR2 FYEKMQ (reference sequence). This sequence was found in a woman between 45 and 60 years old with renal cell carcinoma. The sequencing used blood, collected from a patient whose treatment included radiotherapy and nephrectomy. V usage is TRBV13 and J usage is TRBJ1-5, with D unclear. CDR3 residues: CASSLPGPGRYNQPQHF. In DNA form, the CDR3 reads TGTGCCAGCAGCCTACCTGGCCCGGGGAGGTACAATCAGCCCCAGCATTTT.